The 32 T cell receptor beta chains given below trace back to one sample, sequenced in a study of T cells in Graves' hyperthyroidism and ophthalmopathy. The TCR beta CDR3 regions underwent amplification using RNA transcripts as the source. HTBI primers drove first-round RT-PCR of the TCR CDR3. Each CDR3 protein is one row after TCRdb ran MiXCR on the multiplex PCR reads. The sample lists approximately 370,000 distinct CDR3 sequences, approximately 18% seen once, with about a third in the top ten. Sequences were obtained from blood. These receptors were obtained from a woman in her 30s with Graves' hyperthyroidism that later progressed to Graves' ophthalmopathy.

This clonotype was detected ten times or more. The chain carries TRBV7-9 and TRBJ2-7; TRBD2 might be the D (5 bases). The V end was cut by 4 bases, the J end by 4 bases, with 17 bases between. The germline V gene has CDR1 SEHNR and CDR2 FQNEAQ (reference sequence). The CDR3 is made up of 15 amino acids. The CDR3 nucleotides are TGTGCCAGCAGCTCAACCCAGCGGACGGGTTACGAGCAGTACTTC. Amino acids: CASSSTQRTGYEQYF.

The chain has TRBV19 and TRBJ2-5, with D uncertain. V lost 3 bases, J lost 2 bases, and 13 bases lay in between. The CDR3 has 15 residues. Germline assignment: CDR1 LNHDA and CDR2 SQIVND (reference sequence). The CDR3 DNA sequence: TGTGCCAGTAGTATTTATGGAGACGAACAAGAGACCCAGTACTTC. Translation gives CASSIYGDEQETQYF.

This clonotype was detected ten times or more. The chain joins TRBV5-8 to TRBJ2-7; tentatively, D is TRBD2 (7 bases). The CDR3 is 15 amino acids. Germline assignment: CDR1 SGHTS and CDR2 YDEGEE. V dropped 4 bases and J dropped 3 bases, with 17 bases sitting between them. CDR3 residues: CASSTSGGQIYEQYF. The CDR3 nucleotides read TGTGCCAGCAGCACATCCGGGGGGCAGATCTACGAGCAGTACTTC.

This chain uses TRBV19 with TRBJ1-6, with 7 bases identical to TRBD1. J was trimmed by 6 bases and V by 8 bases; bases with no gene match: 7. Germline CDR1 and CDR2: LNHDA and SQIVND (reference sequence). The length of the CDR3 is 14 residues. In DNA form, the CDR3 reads TGTGCCAGTTGGAACAGGGGCATTAATTCACCCCTCCACTTT. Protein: CASWNRGINSPLHF. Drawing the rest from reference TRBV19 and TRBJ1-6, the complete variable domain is DGGITQSPKYLFRKEGQNVTLSCEQNLNHDAMYWYRQDPGQGLRLIYYSQIVNDFQKGDIAEGYSVSREKKESFPLTVTSAQKNPTAFYLCASWNRGINSPLHFGNGTRLTVT.

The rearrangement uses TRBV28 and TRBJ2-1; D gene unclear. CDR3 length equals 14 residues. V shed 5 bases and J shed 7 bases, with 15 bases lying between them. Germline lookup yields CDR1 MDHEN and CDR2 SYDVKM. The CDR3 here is CASSTTRQGNEQFF. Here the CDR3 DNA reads TGTGCCAGCAGTACTACCCGACAAGGGAATGAGCAGTTCTTC.

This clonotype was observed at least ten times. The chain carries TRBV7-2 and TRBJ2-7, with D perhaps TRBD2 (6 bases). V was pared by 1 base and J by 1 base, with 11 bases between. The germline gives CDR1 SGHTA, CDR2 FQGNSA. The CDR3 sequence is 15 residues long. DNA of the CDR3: TGTGCCAGCAGCTTAGTGGCGGGGAAGTCCTACGAGCAGTACTTC. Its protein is CASSLVAGKSYEQYF.

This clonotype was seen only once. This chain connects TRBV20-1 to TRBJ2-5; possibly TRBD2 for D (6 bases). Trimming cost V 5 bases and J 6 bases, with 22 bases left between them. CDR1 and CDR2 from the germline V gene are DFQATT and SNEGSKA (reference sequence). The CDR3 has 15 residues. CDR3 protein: CSAPPFSDGGKTQYF. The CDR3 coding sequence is TGCAGTGCTCCCCCGTTCTCTGACGGGGGAAAGACCCAGTACTTC.

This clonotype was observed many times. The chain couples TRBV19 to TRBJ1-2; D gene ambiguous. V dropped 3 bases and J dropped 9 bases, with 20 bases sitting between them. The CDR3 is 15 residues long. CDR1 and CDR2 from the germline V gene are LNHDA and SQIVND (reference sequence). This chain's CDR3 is CASSIFVRGQDRYTF. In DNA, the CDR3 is TGTGCCAGTAGTATTTTTGTACGAGGTCAAGACCGCTACACCTTC.

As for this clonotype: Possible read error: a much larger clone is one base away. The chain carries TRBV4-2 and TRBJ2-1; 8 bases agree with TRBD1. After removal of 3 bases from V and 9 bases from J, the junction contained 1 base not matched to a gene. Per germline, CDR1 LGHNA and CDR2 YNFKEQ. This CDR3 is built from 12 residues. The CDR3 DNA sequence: TGTGCCAGCAGCCAGACAGGGGTTGAGCAGTTCTTC. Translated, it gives CASSQTGVEQFF.

The CDR3 loop reads CASSRHPGLAGGDSTDTQYF. The DNA for the CDR3 is TGTGCCAGCAGTCGGCACCCGGGACTAGCGGGGGGGGACAGCACAGATACGCAGTATTTT. The chain employs TRBV2 and TRBJ2-3; 16 bases align to TRBD2. J was trimmed by 0 bases and V by 5 bases; bases with no gene match: 11. CDR1 is SNHLY, CDR2 FYNNEI, per germline. The CDR3 consists of 20 residues.

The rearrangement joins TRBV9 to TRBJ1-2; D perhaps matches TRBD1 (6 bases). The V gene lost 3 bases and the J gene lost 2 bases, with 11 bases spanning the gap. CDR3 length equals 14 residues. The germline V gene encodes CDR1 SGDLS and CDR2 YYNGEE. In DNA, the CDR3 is TGTGCCAGCAGCGCCCTAGACAGGAACTATGGCTACACCTTC. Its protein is CASSALDRNYGYTF.

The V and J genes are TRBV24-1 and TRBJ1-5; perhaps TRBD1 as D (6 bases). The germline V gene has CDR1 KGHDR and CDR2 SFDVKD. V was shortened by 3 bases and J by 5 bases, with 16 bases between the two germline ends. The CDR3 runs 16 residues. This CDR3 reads CATSDRTRGRDQPQHF. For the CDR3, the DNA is TGTGCCACCAGTGATAGAACCAGGGGAAGGGATCAGCCCCAGCATTTT.

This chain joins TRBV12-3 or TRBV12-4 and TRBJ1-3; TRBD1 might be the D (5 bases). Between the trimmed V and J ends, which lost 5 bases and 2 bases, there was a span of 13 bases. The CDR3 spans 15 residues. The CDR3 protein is CASSPWWGAGNTIYF. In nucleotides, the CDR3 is TGTGCCAGCAGTCCTTGGTGGGGGGCTGGAAACACCATATATTTT.

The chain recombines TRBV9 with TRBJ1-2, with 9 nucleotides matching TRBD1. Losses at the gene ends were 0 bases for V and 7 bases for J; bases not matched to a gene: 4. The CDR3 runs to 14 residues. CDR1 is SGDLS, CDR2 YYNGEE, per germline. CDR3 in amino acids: CASSVVQGARGYTF. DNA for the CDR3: TGTGCCAGCAGCGTAGTACAGGGGGCGCGTGGCTACACCTTC.

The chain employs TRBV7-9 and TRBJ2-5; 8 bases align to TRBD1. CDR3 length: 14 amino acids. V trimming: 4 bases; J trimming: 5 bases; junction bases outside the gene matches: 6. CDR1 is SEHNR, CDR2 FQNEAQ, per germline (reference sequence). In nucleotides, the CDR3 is TGTGCCAGCAGCTGGACAGGGTTATCGGAGACCCAGTACTTC. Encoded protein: CASSWTGLSETQYF.

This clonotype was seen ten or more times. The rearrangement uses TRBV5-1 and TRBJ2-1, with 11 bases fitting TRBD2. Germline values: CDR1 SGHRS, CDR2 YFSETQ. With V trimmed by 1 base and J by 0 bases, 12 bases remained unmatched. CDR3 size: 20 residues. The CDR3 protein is CASSLRPGTSGLSSYNEQFF. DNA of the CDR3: TGCGCCAGCAGCTTGCGGCCCGGGACTAGCGGACTGAGCTCCTACAATGAGCAGTTCTTC.

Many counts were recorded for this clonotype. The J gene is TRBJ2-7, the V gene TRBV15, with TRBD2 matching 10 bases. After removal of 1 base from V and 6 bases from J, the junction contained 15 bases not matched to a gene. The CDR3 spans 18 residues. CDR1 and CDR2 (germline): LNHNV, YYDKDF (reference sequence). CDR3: CATSRARASGGLPTEQYF. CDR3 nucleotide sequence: TGTGCCACCAGCAGAGCTCGGGCTAGCGGGGGTCTACCTACCGAGCAGTACTTC.

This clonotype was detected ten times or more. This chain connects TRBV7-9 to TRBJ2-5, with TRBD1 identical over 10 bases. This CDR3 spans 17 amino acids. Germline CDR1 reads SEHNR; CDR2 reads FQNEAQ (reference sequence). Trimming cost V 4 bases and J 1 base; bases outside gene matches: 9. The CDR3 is CASSSSGTGVFQETQYF. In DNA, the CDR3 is TGTGCCAGCAGCTCGTCCGGGACAGGGGTCTTCCAAGAGACCCAGTACTTC.

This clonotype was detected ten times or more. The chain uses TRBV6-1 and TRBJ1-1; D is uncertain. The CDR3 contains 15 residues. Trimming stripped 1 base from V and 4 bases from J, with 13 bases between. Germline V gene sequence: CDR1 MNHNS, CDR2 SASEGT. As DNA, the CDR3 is TGTGCCAGCAGTGAAGGTGAGGGCAGAGGCACTGAAGCTTTCTTT. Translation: CASSEGEGRGTEAFF.

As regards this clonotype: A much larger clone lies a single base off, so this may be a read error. DNA of the CDR3: TGTGCCAGCATCTTGACGACAGGGAATAATTCACCCCTCCACTTT. It yields the protein CASILTTGNNSPLHF. The rearrangement links TRBV9 to TRBJ1-6, with TRBD1 matching 7 bases. The CDR3 has 15 residues. Germline loops: CDR1 SGDLS, CDR2 YYNGEE. The V and J ends lost 6 bases and 5 bases, in that order; junction bases with no gene match: 8. The full variable domain, rest sourced from reference TRBV9 and TRBJ1-6, is DSGVTQTPKHLITATGQRVTLRCSPRSGDLSVYWYQQSLDQGLQFLIQYYNGEERAKGNILERFSAQQFPDLHSELNLSSLELGDSALYFCASILTTGNNSPLHFGNGTRLTVT.

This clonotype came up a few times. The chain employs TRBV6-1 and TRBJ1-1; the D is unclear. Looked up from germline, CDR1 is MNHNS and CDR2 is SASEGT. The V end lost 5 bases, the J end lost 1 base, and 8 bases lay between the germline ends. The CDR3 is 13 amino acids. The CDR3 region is CASSTNRNTEAFF. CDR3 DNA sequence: TGTGCCAGCAGTACTAACAGGAACACTGAAGCTTTCTTT.

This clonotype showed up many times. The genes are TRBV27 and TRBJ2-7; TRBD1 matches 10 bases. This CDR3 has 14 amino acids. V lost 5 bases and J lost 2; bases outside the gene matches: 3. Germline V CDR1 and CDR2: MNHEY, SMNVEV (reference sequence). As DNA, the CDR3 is TGTGCCAGCAGTCTGGACAGGGGGACCTACGAGCAGTACTTC. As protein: CASSLDRGTYEQYF.

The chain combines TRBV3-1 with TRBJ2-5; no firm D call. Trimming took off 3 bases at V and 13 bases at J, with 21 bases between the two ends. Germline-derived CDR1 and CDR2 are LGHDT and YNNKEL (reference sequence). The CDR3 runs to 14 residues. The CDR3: CASSQPPRTLGLYF. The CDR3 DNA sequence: TGTGCCAGCAGCCAGCCACCCCGGACCCTGGGTTTGTACTTC.

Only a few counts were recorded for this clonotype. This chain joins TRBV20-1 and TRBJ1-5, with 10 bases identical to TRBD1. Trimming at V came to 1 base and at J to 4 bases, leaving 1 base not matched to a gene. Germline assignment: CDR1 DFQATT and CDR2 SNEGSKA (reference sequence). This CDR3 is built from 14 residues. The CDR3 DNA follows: TGCAGTGCTAGAGGGGGACAGGGGAATCAGCCCCAGCATTTT. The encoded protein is CSARGGQGNQPQHF.

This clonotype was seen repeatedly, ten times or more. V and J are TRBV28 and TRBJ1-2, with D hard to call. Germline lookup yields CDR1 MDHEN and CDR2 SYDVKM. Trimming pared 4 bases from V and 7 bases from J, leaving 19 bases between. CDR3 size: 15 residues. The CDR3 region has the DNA TGTGCCAGCAGTTATCCGGGAGTAGGGATCGGTGGCTACACCTTC. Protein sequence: CASSYPGVGIGGYTF.

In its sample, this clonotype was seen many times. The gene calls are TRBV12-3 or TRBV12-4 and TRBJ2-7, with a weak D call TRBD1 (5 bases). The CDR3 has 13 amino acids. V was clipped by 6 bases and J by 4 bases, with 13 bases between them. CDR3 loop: CASSMGLGYEQYF. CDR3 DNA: TGTGCCAGCAGCATGGGGCTTGGGTACGAGCAGTACTTC.

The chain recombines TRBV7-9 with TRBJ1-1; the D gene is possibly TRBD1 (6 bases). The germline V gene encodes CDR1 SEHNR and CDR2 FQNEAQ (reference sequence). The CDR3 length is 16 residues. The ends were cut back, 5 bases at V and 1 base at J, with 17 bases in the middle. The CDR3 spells CASSPVGGNRNTEAFF. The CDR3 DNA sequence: TGTGCCAGCAGCCCTGTAGGGGGTAACAGGAACACTGAAGCTTTCTTT.

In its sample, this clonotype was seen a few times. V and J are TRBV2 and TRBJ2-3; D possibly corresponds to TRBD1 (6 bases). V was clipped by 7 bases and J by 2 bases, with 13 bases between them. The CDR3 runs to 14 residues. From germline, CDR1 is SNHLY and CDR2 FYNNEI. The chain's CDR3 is CASKLRGTTDTQYF. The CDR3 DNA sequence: TGTGCCAGCAAACTGAGGGGGACCACAGATACGCAGTATTTT.

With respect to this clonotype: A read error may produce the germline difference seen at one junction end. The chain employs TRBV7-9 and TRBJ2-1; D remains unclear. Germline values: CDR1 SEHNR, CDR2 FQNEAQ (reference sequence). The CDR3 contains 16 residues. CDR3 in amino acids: CASSSQDGSSHNEQFF. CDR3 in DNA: TGTGCCAGCAGCTCCCAGGACGGATCCTCCCACAATGAGCAGTTCTTC. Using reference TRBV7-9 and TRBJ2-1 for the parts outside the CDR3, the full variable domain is DTGVSQNPRHKITKRGQNVTFRCDPISEHNRLYWYRQTLGQGPEFLTYFQNEAQLEKSRLLSDRFSAERPKGSFSTLEIQRTEQGDSAMYLCASSSQDGSSHNEQFFGPGTRLTVL.

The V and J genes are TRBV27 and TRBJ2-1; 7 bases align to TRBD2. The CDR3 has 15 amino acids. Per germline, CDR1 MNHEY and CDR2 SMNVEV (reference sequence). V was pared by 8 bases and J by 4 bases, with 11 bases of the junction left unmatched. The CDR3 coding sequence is TGTGCCAGCGGGGGGGGGGAAGGGGTTTACAATGAGCAGTTCTTC. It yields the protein CASGGGEGVYNEQFF.

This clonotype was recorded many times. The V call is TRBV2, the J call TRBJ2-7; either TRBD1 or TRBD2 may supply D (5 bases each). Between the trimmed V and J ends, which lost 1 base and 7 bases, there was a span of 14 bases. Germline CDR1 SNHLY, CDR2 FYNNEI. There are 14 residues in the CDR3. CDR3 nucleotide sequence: TGTGCCAGCAGTGAAGGAGGGGATCTAAGGGAGCAGTACTTC. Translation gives CASSEGGDLREQYF. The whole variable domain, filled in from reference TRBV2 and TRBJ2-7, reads EPEVTQTPSHQVTQMGQEVILRCVPISNHLYFYWYRQILGQKVEFLVSFYNNEISEKSEIFDDQFSVERPDGSNFTLKIRSTKLEDSAMYFCASSEGGDLREQYFGPGTRLTVT.

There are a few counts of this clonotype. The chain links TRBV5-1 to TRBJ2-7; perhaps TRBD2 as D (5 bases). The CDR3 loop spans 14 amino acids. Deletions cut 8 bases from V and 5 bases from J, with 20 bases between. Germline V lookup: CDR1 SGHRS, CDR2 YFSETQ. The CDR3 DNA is TGCGCCAGTGGCCGGGATAAAGGAGGCGACGAGCAGTACTTC. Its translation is CASGRDKGGDEQYF.